This T cell receptor beta chain was captured in a study of cytomegalovirus exposure and HLA in healthy donors. V shed 4 bases, J shed 6 bases, and the junction held 10 bases outside the gene matches. The CDR3 covers 15 residues. The germline V gene encodes CDR1 SGHAT and CDR2 FQNNGV. The PCR employed 60 Vbeta primers together with 13 Jbeta primers. Assay used: immunoSEQ multiplex PCR; TCRdb lists only in-frame clones, some missing. The sample spans approximately 110,000 clones; the ten largest clones claim 2% to 2.5%. Sequenced sample: PBMCs. The chain uses TRBV11-2 and TRBJ1-2; 8 bases are shared with TRBD1. The receptor comes from a middle-aged man in good health and CMV-seronegative. In nucleotides, the CDR3 is TGTGCCAGCAGCTCCCTGGACAGGGAAATGCATGGCTACACCTTC. This sequence encodes CASSSLDREMHGYTF.